What follows describes a single T cell receptor beta chain. The data stem from a study of blood T cell repertoires in COVID-19. Only in-frame clones appear in the TCRdb table, and some are missing; sequencing was by immunoSEQ multiplex PCR. This sample has 80,000 or so clones, with roughly four fifths found just once. Losses at the gene ends were 2 bases for V and 0 bases for J; bases not matched to a gene: 2. The CDR3 contains 16 residues. Germline-derived CDR1 and CDR2 are SGDLS and YYNGEE. The receptor's source is an older woman with acute or convalescent COVID-19. Sample: peripheral blood. V gene TRBV9 combines with J gene TRBJ2-3; TRBD2 aligns across 11 bases. The DNA of the CDR3 is TGTGCCAGCAGCGTCCGACTAGCGGGGAGCACAGATACGCAGTATTTT. This sequence encodes CASSVRLAGSTDTQYF.